This TCR beta chain was sequenced during a study of CD4 T cells in relation to SARS-CoV-2 and coronaviruses. This clone was recorded only once. Its specificity is unknown. Germline values: CDR1 SEHNR, CDR2 FQNEAQ (reference sequence). Deletions cut 1 base from V and 4 bases from J, with 7 bases between. This CDR3 has 14 residues. The study, taken as a whole, reports: In around 60% of donors, memory CD4+ clonotypes crossrecognized SARS-CoV-2 and at least one common cold coronavirus spike. This crossreactivity analysis covered spike protein alone, no other viral proteins.

Clones were read by immunoSEQ multiplex PCR, and TCRdb kept only the in-frame ones, dropping some. The sample has 15,000 to 18,000 clones, approximately 80% seen once. Before the COVID-19 pandemic, during about 2011-2019, CD4+ T cells were taken from unexposed donors. Isolation of CD4+ T cells took place after approximately eleven days in culture. Unexposed-donor CD4+ T cells were probed with SARS-CoV-2 S/N and four cold-coronavirus spikes, cells permitting. The rearrangement links TRBV7-9 to TRBJ1-4; the D is unclear. This TCR derives from a human donor in good health. The sample comprised CD4+ T cells from PBMCs, cultured in vitro. The CDR3 loop reads CASSLDRVNEKLFF. In DNA form, the CDR3 reads TGTGCCAGCAGCTTAGACAGAGTTAATGAAAAACTGTTTTTT. Variable domain in full (rest from reference TRBV7-9 and TRBJ1-4): DTGVSQNPRHKITKRGQNVTFRCDPISEHNRLYWYRQTLGQGPEFLTYFQNEAQLEKSRLLSDRFSAERPKGSFSTLEIQRTEQGDSAMYLCASSLDRVNEKLFFGSGTQLSVL.